This T cell receptor beta chain was recorded in a study of T cells in Graves' hyperthyroidism and ophthalmopathy. The CDR3 has 14 amino acids. Trimming removed 6 bases from V and 6 bases from J, with 17 bases in between. The germline V gene has CDR1 SGHTA and CDR2 FQGNSA. Turning to this clonotype: As yet, its antigen is unknown.

Study-level findings and limits: Ophthalmopathy could be told apart from stable hyperthyroidism with a 13 V-J model.

RNA transcripts were the template for amplifying TCR beta CDR3 regions. When the TCR CDR3 underwent first-round RT-PCR, the HTBI primer set was used. TCRdb processed the multiplex PCR reads anew with MiXCR; each CDR3 protein has one entry. The profile shows roughly 650,000 distinct CDR3 sequences, approximately 16% of them singletons. Sequencing input: blood. The rearrangement uses TRBV7-2 and TRBJ1-2, with a tentative D call TRBD1 (6 bases). This clonotype was obtained from a woman aged 40-49 years with Graves' ophthalmopathy. CDR3 residues: CASRNDMGGDGYTF. The CDR3 DNA sequence: TGTGCCAGCAGAAATGACATGGGGGGCGATGGCTACACCTTC.